The 27 T cell receptor beta chains presented below share a single source sample, sequenced in a study of shared clonotypes between healthy human individuals. Sequencing used immunoSEQ multiplex PCR; TCRdb keeps in-frame clones, though not all of them. The repertoire includes 2,100,000 or so clones, approximately 94% of them detected once, and approximately 0.13% sits in the top ten. The source material was naive CD4+ T cells sorted from blood. Noted subset: CD45RA+ positively selected. These receptors were collected from a man aged 18 to 35 in good health.

The chain employs TRBV18 and TRBJ2-7; D call uncertain. Germline loops: CDR1 KGHSH, CDR2 LQKENI. V lost 3 bases and J lost 2, with 11 bases in between. CDR3 size: 14 residues. This CDR3 reads CASSPLLGTYEQYF. CDR3 nucleotide sequence: TGTGCCAGCTCACCGCTTCTAGGAACCTACGAGCAGTACTTC.

Turning to this clone: Additional DNA sequences in this sample encode the identical CDR3. The chain carries TRBV9 and TRBJ1-3; maybe TRBD1 (6 bases). The germline gives CDR1 SGDLS, CDR2 YYNGEE. Trimming cost V 2 bases and J 0 bases, with 9 bases left between them. This CDR3 spans 15 amino acids. CDR3 residues: CASSVGQISGNTIYF. The CDR3 bases are TGTGCCAGCAGCGTCGGACAGATCTCTGGAAACACCATATATTTT. Using reference TRBV9 and TRBJ1-3 for the parts outside the CDR3, the full variable domain is DSGVTQTPKHLITATGQRVTLRCSPRSGDLSVYWYQQSLDQGLQFLIQYYNGEERAKGNILERFSAQQFPDLHSELNLSSLELGDSALYFCASSVGQISGNTIYFGEGSWLTVV.

The CDR3 loop is CASSGQGLLQETQYF. CDR3 bases: TGTGCCAGCAGTGGACAGGGCCTACTCCAAGAGACCCAGTACTTC. V is TRBV2 and J is TRBJ2-5; TRBD1 matches at 7 bases. This CDR3 is built from 15 residues. Losses at the gene ends were 4 bases for V and 1 base for J; bases not matched to a gene: 6. Germline loops: CDR1 SNHLY, CDR2 FYNNEI.

The chain links TRBV29-1 to TRBJ2-6; D is uncertain. Per the germline V gene, CDR1 is SQVTM and CDR2 is ANQGSEA. The V end was cut by 4 bases, the J end by 0 bases, with 10 bases between. CDR3 size: 15 residues. The CDR3 DNA is TGCAGCGTTGGGGCGGCTGTCTCTGGGGCCAACGTCCTGACTTTC. Translating gives CSVGAAVSGANVLTF.

The V call is TRBV5-1, the J call TRBJ2-3; 7 bases fit TRBD1. The length of the CDR3 is 16 residues. Per germline, CDR1 SGHRS and CDR2 YFSETQ. Trimming cost V 0 bases and J 3 bases; bases outside gene matches: 7. The CDR3 bases are TGCGCCAGCAGCTTGGATCGGGACAGTAGGACAGATACGCAGTATTTT. Residues: CASSLDRDSRTDTQYF. Full variable domain (rest looked up from reference TRBV5-1 and TRBJ2-3): KAGVTQTPRYLIKTRGQQVTLSCSPISGHRSVSWYQQTPGQGLQFLFEYFSETQRNKGNFPGRFSGRQFSNSRSEMNVSTLELGDSALYLCASSLDRDSRTDTQYFGPGTRLTVL.

The chain has TRBV18 and TRBJ1-2, with 9 bases fitting TRBD1. The CDR3 totals 14 residues. The ends lost 3 bases at V and 6 bases at J; junction bases unmatched: 5. The germline V gene encodes CDR1 KGHSH and CDR2 LQKENI. The CDR3 spells CASSPGTGLHGYTF. Here the CDR3 DNA reads TGTGCCAGCTCACCCGGGACAGGGTTGCATGGCTACACCTTC.

The chain uses TRBV10-3 and TRBJ2-7, with TRBD2 matching over 8 bases. CDR3 length: 14 residues. CDR1 is ENHRY and CDR2 is SYGVKD in the germline V gene. V gave up 10 bases and J gave up 1 base; unmatched junction bases: 9. As DNA, the CDR3 is TGTGCCACCACCGGAGGGACTAGTTCCTACGAGCAGTACTTC. It codes for CATTGGTSSYEQYF.

As regards this clone: Other nucleotide sequences in the sample specify the same CDR3. The rearrangement links TRBV30 to TRBJ2-4; 9 nucleotides agree with TRBD1. The trim removed 3 bases at V and 0 bases at J, leaving 6 bases unmatched. The germline CDR1 and CDR2 sequences are GTSNPN and SVGIG (reference sequence). The CDR3 extends over 16 amino acids. CDR3: CAWRDRGYLAKNIQYF. CDR3 nucleotides: TGTGCCTGGAGGGACAGGGGATACCTAGCCAAAAACATTCAGTACTTC.

This chain connects TRBV2 to TRBJ2-5; 10 nucleotides line up with TRBD2. The CDR3 totals 14 residues. CDR1 and CDR2 from the germline V gene are SNHLY and FYNNEI. V lost 8 bases and J lost 5; bases outside the gene matches: 8. Written as DNA, the CDR3 is TGTGCCAGCGGAATAGCGGGAGGTGGGGAGACCCAGTACTTC. It translates to CASGIAGGGETQYF.

The chain has TRBV30 and TRBJ2-6; D possibly corresponds to TRBD1 (5 bases). CDR1 GTSNPN and CDR2 SVGIG come from the germline V gene (reference sequence). CDR3 length equals 18 residues. V was trimmed by 1 base and J by 0 bases, leaving 16 bases between them. CDR3 nucleotides: TGTGCCTGGAGTGAGAATGGCAGGACAAGCTCTGGGGCCAACGTCCTGACTTTC. It encodes CAWSENGRTSSGANVLTF.

V usage is TRBV5-1 and J usage is TRBJ1-4; possibly TRBD1 for D (5 bases). Trimming cost V 0 bases and J 3 bases, with 12 bases left between them. CDR1 and CDR2 (germline): SGHRS, YFSETQ. The length of the CDR3 is 16 residues. The DNA of the CDR3 is TGCGCCAGCAGCTTGGCCGGAGGGACTTCTAATGAAAAACTGTTTTTT. Its translation is CASSLAGGTSNEKLFF.

The V and J genes are TRBV2 and TRBJ2-7, with D hard to call. The CDR3 has 14 residues. Trimming left V 2 bases short and J 3 bases short, with 11 bases between. Germline V gene sequence: CDR1 SNHLY, CDR2 FYNNEI. The CDR3 nucleotides are TGTGCCAGCAGTGAAAACTTTCCCAACTACGAGCAGTACTTC. Protein product: CASSENFPNYEQYF.

DNA for the CDR3: TGTGCCAGTAGTGGGACCTCCCAAGAGACCCAGTACTTC. Translation gives CASSGTSQETQYF. The genes are TRBV19 and TRBJ2-5; D tentatively fits TRBD1 or TRBD2 (5 bases each). The V end was cut by 5 bases, the J end by 1 base, with 8 bases between. CDR3 length equals 13 residues. Germline V gives CDR1 LNHDA, CDR2 SQIVND (reference sequence).

The rearrangement joins TRBV11-2 to TRBJ2-3; 10 nucleotides align to TRBD2. V shed 5 bases, J shed 2 bases, and the junction held 4 bases outside the gene matches. Looked up from germline, CDR1 is SGHAT and CDR2 is FQNNGV. This CDR3 is 15 amino acids long. In DNA form, the CDR3 reads TGTGCCAGCAGCGAAGGGACTAGCGACACAGATACGCAGTATTTT. Translated: CASSEGTSDTDTQYF.

This chain uses TRBV9 with TRBJ1-2; D call uncertain. This CDR3 is 15 amino acids long. The germline CDR1 and CDR2 sequences are SGDLS and YYNGEE. Between the trimmed V and J ends, which lost 0 bases and 4 bases, there was a span of 13 bases. The CDR3 DNA reads as TGTGCCAGCAGCGTAGGGAAGGACCCCTTCTATGGCTACACCTTC. It yields the protein CASSVGKDPFYGYTF.

The chain uses TRBV6-5 and TRBJ2-5; 8 bases align to TRBD1. CDR1 and CDR2 (germline): MNHEY, SVGAGI. The trim removed 2 bases at V and 5 bases at J, leaving 7 bases unmatched. CDR3 length: 15 amino acids. Here the CDR3 reads CASSYRTGSYETQYF. Here the CDR3 DNA reads TGTGCCAGCAGTTACAGGACAGGGAGTTACGAGACCCAGTACTTC.

The rearrangement joins TRBV30 to TRBJ1-1; D might be TRBD1 (5 bases). CDR1 GTSNPN and CDR2 SVGIG come from the germline V gene (reference sequence). The CDR3 is 17 residues long. V was pared by 5 bases and J by 0 bases, with 22 bases between. The CDR3 DNA follows: TGTGCCTGGGGGGGACGGATGAGGAAGGGGATGAACACTGAAGCTTTCTTT. Residues: CAWGGRMRKGMNTEAFF.

This clone is a singleton in its sample. A much larger clonotype is one base distant, so this may be a read error. This CDR3 is also generated by other DNA sequences in the sample. The V call is TRBV5-4, the J call TRBJ2-7; D unresolved. The CDR3 contains 11 residues. V lost 3 bases to trimming and J lost 2 bases, with 3 bases between them. CDR1 is SGHNT, CDR2 YYREEE, per germline (reference sequence). For the CDR3, the DNA is TGTGCCAGCAGCTCAGCCTACGAGCAGTACTTC. Protein product: CASSSAYEQYF.

V gene TRBV30 combines with J gene TRBJ2-1; TRBD2 agrees at 8 bases. CDR1 and CDR2 (germline): GTSNPN, SVGIG (reference sequence). This CDR3 is 16 amino acids long. J was trimmed by 7 bases and V by 5 bases; bases with no gene match: 16. The CDR3 bases are TGTGCCTGGCAGAAGTCCGGGACTAGTAGAGTGAATGAGCAGTTCTTC. Translating gives CAWQKSGTSRVNEQFF.

The rearrangement links TRBV5-1 to TRBJ1-1; no clear D. The germline gives CDR1 SGHRS, CDR2 YFSETQ. The CDR3 has 13 residues. Trimming cost V 5 bases and J 1 base, with 9 bases left between them. Written as DNA, the CDR3 is TGCGCCAGCAGTCACCAATGGAACACTGAAGCTTTCTTT. Translation: CASSHQWNTEAFF.

In its sample, this clone was seen once. The J gene is TRBJ1-2, the V gene TRBV5-1, with a possible D match to TRBD1 (6 bases). CDR3 length: 14 amino acids. The germline gives CDR1 SGHRS, CDR2 YFSETQ. V was clipped by 4 bases and J by 8 bases, with 18 bases between them. CDR3 sequence (DNA): TGCGCCAGCAGCCCGGACAGATCGAGGGGAGGCTACACCTTC. It yields the protein CASSPDRSRGGYTF. The whole variable domain, remainder taken from reference TRBV5-1 and TRBJ1-2, is KAGVTQTPRYLIKTRGQQVTLSCSPISGHRSVSWYQQTPGQGLQFLFEYFSETQRNKGNFPGRFSGRQFSNSRSEMNVSTLELGDSALYLCASSPDRSRGGYTFGSGTRLTVV.

The rearrangement uses TRBV18 and TRBJ1-5; 12 nucleotides line up with TRBD1. Germline V gene data show CDR1 as KGHSH and CDR2 as LQKENI. Trimming at V came to 3 bases and at J to 6 bases, leaving 3 bases not matched to a gene. The CDR3 totals 15 residues. CDR3 amino acids: CASSPGTGGFQPQHF. CDR3 DNA sequence: TGTGCCAGCTCACCTGGGACAGGGGGCTTTCAGCCCCAGCATTTT.

V usage is TRBV18 and J usage is TRBJ1-1; 7 nucleotides line up with TRBD1. J lost 1 base, V lost 2 bases, and 4 bases had no gene match. Germline V gene sequence: CDR1 KGHSH, CDR2 LQKENI. The CDR3 loop spans 15 amino acids. DNA for the CDR3: TGTGCCAGCTCACCATTTACAGGGGCGAACACTGAAGCTTTCTTT. Its translation: CASSPFTGANTEAFF. The entire variable domain, with the rest obtained from reference TRBV18 and TRBJ1-1, is as follows: NAGVMQNPRHLVRRRGQEARLRCSPMKGHSHVYWYRQLPEEGLKFMVYLQKENIIDESGMPKERFSAEFPKEGPSILRIQQVVRGDSAAYFCASSPFTGANTEAFFGQGTRLTVV.

The V gene is TRBV6-6, the J gene TRBJ1-3; no firm D call. V gave up 2 bases and J gave up 0 bases, with 11 bases separating them. This CDR3 is built from 16 residues. The germline gives CDR1 MNHNY, CDR2 SVGAGI (reference sequence). CDR3 nucleotide sequence: TGTGCCAGCAGTTACGGGCGACATTTCTCTGGAAACACCATATATTTT. The encoded protein is CASSYGRHFSGNTIYF.

This clone is a singleton in its sample. V is TRBV5-1 and J is TRBJ2-7; D tentatively fits TRBD1 or TRBD2 (5 bases each). Trimming removed 4 bases at V and 2 bases at J, with 22 bases between. Germline V gives CDR1 SGHRS, CDR2 YFSETQ. The CDR3 is 17 residues long. The CDR3 protein is CASSPTRVQGITYEQYF. DNA of the CDR3: TGCGCCAGCAGCCCCACTAGAGTGCAGGGTATTACCTACGAGCAGTACTTC.

In regard to this clone: Different DNA sequences within this sample yield the same CDR3. The rearrangement links TRBV18 to TRBJ1-1, with 7 bases identical to TRBD1. The CDR3 length is 15 residues. Germline CDR1 KGHSH, CDR2 LQKENI. Germline trimming cut 3 bases from V and 0 bases from J; bases unmatched to any gene: 4. The CDR3 nucleotides are TGTGCCAGCTCACCTGGACAGGTGATGAACACTGAAGCTTTCTTT. Translation: CASSPGQVMNTEAFF. Complete variable domain (other parts from reference TRBV18 and TRBJ1-1): NAGVMQNPRHLVRRRGQEARLRCSPMKGHSHVYWYRQLPEEGLKFMVYLQKENIIDESGMPKERFSAEFPKEGPSILRIQQVVRGDSAAYFCASSPGQVMNTEAFFGQGTRLTVV.

This rearrangement joins TRBV7-2 to TRBJ1-1; no reliable D call. V dropped 1 base and J dropped 11 bases, with 11 bases sitting between them. This CDR3 has 12 amino acids. Germline CDR1 SGHTA, CDR2 FQGNSA. The CDR3 nucleotides are TGTGCCAGCAGCTTAGATAGGGATCGGGCTTTCTTT. It specifies CASSLDRDRAFF. The variable domain in full, completed from reference TRBV7-2 and TRBJ1-1, reads GAGVSQSPSNKVTEKGKDVELRCDPISGHTALYWYRQSLGQGLEFLIYFQGNSAPDKSGLPSDRFSAERTGGSVSTLTIQRTQQEDSAVYLCASSLDRDRAFFGQGTRLTVV.